This TCR beta chain was captured by sequencing in a study of blood T cell repertoires in COVID-19. Trimming pared 9 bases from V and 0 bases from J, leaving 14 bases between. CDR1 is LNHDA and CDR2 is SQIVND in the germline V gene (reference sequence). The CDR3 contains 14 residues. Authors' analysis steps: Counts of nucleated cells, estimated from reference gene primer amplification, were obtained. Assay used: immunoSEQ multiplex PCR; TCRdb lists only in-frame clones, some missing. That table gives V, J and clone size, and the DNA gave D and trimming. The sample carries about 140,000 clones, about 79% recorded once.

Sequenced material: peripheral blood. The chain links TRBV19 to TRBJ1-1; possible D gene TRBD1, 5 bases. The TCR originated in a woman of 80 years or more with active or convalescent COVID-19. The CDR3 DNA reads TGTGCCAGCCTAGGAGGGGTGGTGAACACTGAAGCTTTCTTT. This encodes CASLGGVVNTEAFF.